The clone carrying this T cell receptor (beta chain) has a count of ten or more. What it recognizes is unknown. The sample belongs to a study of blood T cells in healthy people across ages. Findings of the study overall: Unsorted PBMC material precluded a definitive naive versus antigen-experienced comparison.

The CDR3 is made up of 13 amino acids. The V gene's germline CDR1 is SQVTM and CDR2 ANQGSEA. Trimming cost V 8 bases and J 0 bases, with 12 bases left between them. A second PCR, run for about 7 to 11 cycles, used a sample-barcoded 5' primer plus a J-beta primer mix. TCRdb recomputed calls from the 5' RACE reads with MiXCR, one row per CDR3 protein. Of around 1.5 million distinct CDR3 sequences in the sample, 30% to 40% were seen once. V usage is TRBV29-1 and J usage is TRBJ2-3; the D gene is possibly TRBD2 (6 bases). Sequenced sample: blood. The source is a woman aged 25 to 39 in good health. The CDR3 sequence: CSLIAASTDTQYF. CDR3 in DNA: TGCAGCCTCATAGCGGCTAGCACAGATACGCAGTATTTT.